Described below is a single TCR beta chain sequence and its context. The antigen is not known. Germline V lookup: CDR1 SGHRS, CDR2 YFSETQ. This CDR3 is 17 amino acids long. V dropped 0 bases and J dropped 3 bases, with 13 bases sitting between them. Assay: immunoSEQ multiplex PCR; the TCRdb copy retains only in-frame clones and omits some. The sample includes about 100,000 clones, about 95% of them seen just once. These data are taken from a study of siplizumab effects on memory and regulatory T cells. General observations from the study: Poor capture below about 10^-5 frequency left most alloreactive clones unmapped to unstimulated subsets.

This receptor was obtained from a human donor in good health. The sequenced material came from Tregs sorted from blood. The rearrangement uses TRBV5-1 and TRBJ1-6; D gene ambiguous. CDR3 in amino acids: CASSLALPDVYNSPLHF. The CDR3 nucleotides are TGCGCCAGCAGCTTGGCCTTGCCAGACGTCTATAATTCACCCCTCCACTTT.